The sequence of this T cell receptor beta chain was determined in a study of technical replicates of blood from several donors. Assay used: immunoSEQ multiplex PCR; TCRdb lists only in-frame clones, some missing. The repertoire consists of around 76,000 clones, with approximately 98% occurring once and the leading ten covering over 0.2%. Between the trimmed V and J ends, which lost 4 bases and 6 bases, there was a span of 16 bases. The CDR3 totals 15 residues. Germline values: CDR1 MNHEY, CDR2 SVGAGI. This TCR derives from a human donor in good health. Sequencing was carried out using T cells isolated from PBMCs. This chain connects TRBV6-5 to TRBJ2-1, with D perhaps TRBD2 (7 bases). The CDR3 nucleotides read TGTGCCAGCAGTTTATCTAGCGGAGGGGGCAATGAGCAGTTCTTC. As protein: CASSLSSGGGNEQFF.